The entry below gives a single T cell receptor (beta chain) sequence along with its context. The antigen is undetermined. Repertoires were generated with immunoSEQ multiplex PCR, while TCRdb's copy carries only in-frame clones and drops some. Counted here are 12,000 or so clones, around 81% occurring once; the ten biggest clones make up more than 20%. The sample belongs to a study of cytotoxic CD8 clonotypes in ibrutinib-treated CLL. With 4 bases clipped from V and 4 bases from J, the junction kept 7 bases outside the gene matches. This CDR3 comprises 14 residues. Looked up from germline, CDR1 is GTSNPN and CDR2 is SVGIG (reference sequence). Study results and caveats: T-cell clonality at baseline went above that of age-matched healthy donors and rose and fell with circulating CD8+ T-cell counts. The study found clonality rose at ibrutinib response, then fell toward baseline at progression. Rare overall, public clonotypes shrank or held steady under therapy. Progressing and sustained-remission patients had different sampling times.

The source material was PBMCs, sampled at disease progression, from a patient treated with ibrutinib. The chain carries TRBV30 and TRBJ1-1; 9 bases line up with TRBD1. This clonotype was obtained from a human donor with chronic lymphocytic leukemia. The CDR3 reads CAWIVGQGSTEAFF. The CDR3 DNA follows: TGTGCCTGGATCGTCGGACAGGGGTCCACTGAAGCTTTCTTT.